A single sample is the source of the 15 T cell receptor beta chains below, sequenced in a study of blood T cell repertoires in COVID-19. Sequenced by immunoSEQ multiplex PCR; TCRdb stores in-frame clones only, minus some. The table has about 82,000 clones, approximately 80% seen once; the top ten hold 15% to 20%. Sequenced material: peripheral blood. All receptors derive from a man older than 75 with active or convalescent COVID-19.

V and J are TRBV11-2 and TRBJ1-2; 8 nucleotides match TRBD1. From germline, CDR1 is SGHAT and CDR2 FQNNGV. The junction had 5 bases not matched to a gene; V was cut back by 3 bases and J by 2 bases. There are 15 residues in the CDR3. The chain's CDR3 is CASSFGQGANYGYTF. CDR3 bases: TGTGCCAGCAGCTTTGGTCAGGGGGCCAACTATGGCTACACCTTC.

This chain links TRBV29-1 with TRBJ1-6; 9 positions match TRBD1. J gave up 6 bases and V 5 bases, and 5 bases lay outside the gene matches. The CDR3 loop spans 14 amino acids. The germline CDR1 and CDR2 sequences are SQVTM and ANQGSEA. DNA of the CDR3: TGCAGCGTTTCACAGGGGGCGGGTAATTCACCCCTCCACTTT. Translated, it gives CSVSQGAGNSPLHF.

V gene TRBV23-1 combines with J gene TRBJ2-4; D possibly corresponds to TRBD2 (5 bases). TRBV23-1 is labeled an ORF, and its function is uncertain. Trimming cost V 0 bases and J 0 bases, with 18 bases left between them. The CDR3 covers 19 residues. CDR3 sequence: CASSQSRLGGGVAKNIQYF. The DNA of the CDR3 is TGCGCCAGCAGTCAATCGAGGCTGGGTGGAGGAGTAGCCAAAAACATTCAGTACTTC.

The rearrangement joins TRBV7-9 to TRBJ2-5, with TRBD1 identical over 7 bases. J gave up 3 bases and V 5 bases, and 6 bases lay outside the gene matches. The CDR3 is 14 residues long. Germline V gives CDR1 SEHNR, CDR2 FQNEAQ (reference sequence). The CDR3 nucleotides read TGTGCCAGCAGCAGCTGGACAGGCGAAGAGACCCAGTACTTC. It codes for CASSSWTGEETQYF.

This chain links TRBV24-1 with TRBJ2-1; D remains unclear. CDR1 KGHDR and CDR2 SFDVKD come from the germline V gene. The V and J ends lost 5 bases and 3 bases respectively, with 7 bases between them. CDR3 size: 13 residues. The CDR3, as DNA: TGTGCCACCAGTGGAACAAACTACAATGAGCAGTTCTTC. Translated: CATSGTNYNEQFF.

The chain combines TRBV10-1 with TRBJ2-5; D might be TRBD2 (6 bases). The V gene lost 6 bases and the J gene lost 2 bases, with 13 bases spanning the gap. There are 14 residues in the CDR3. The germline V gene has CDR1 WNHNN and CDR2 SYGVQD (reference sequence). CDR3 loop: CASSPGGVQETQYF. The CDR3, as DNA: TGCGCCAGCAGCCCAGGAGGGGTTCAAGAGACCCAGTACTTC.

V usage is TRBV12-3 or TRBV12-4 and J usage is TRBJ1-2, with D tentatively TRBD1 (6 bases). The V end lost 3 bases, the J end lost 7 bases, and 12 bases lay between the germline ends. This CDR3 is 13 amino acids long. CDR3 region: CASSFRTETGYTF. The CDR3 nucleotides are TGTGCCAGCAGTTTCCGGACAGAAACTGGCTACACCTTC.

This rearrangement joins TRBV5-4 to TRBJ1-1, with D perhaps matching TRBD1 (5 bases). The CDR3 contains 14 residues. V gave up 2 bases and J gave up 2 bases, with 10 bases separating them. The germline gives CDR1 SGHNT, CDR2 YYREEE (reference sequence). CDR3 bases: TGTGCCAGCAGCTTACGCAGGGAAAACACTGAAGCTTTCTTT. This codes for CASSLRRENTEAFF.

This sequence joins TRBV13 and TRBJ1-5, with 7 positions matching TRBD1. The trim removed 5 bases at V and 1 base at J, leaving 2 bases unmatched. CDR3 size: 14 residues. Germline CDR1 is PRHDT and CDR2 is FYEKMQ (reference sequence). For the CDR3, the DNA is TGTGCCAGCAGCCGGGGACAGAGCAATCAGCCCCAGCATTTT. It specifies CASSRGQSNQPQHF.

In nucleotides, the CDR3 is TGTGCCAGCAGTTCTCCAGCGCTGGCTCAGCCCCAGCATTTT. This codes for CASSSPALAQPQHF. The rearrangement joins TRBV28 to TRBJ1-5, with D unresolved. Between the trimmed V and J ends, which lost 4 bases and 6 bases, there was a span of 13 bases. The CDR3 extends over 14 amino acids. Germline-derived CDR1 and CDR2 are MDHEN and SYDVKM.

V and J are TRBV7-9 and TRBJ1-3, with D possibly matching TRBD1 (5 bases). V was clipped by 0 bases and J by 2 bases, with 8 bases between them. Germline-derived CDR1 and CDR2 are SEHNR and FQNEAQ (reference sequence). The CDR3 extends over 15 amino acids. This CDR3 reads CASSLAGGAGNTIYF. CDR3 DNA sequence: TGTGCCAGCAGCTTAGCGGGGGGGGCTGGAAACACCATATATTTT.

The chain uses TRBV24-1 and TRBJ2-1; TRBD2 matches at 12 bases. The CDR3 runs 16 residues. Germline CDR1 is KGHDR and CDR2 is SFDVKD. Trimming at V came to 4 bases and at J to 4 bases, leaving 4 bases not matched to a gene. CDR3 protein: CATSDQGTSGYNEQFF. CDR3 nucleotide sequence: TGTGCCACCAGTGACCAAGGGACTAGCGGGTACAATGAGCAGTTCTTC.

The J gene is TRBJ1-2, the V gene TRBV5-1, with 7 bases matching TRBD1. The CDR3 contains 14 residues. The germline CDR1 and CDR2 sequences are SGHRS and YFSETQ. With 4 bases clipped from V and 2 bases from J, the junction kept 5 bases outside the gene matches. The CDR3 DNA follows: TGCGCCAGCAGCAAAACGACAGGGAACTATGGCTACACCTTC. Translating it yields CASSKTTGNYGYTF.

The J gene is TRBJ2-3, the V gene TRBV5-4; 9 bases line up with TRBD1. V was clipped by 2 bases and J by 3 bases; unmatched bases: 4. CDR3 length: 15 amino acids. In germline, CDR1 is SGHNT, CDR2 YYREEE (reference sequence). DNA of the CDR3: TGTGCCAGCAGCTTCCGGGACAGGGTTACAGATACGCAGTATTTT. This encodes CASSFRDRVTDTQYF.

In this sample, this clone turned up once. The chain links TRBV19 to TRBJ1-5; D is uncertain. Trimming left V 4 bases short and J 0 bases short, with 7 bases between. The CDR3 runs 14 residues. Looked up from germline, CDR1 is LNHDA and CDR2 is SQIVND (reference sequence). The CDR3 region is CASSTQVSNQPQHF. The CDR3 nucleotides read TGTGCCAGTAGTACCCAGGTTAGCAATCAGCCCCAGCATTTT. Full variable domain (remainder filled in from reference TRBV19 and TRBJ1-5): DGGITQSPKYLFRKEGQNVTLSCEQNLNHDAMYWYRQDPGQGLRLIYYSQIVNDFQKGDIAEGYSVSREKKESFPLTVTSAQKNPTAFYLCASSTQVSNQPQHFGDGTRLSIL.